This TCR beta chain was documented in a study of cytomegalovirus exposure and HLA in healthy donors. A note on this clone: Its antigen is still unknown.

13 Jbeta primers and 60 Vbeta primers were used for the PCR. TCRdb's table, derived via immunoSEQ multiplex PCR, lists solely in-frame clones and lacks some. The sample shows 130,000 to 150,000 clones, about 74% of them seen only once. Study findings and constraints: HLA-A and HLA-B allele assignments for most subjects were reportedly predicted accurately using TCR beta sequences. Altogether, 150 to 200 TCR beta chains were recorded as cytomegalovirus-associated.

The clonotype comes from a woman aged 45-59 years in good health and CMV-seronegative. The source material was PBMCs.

CDR3 amino acids: CAWSTLHGYTF. For the CDR3, the DNA is TGTGCCTGGAGCACACTACATGGCTACACCTTC. V usage is TRBV30 and J usage is TRBJ1-2; D ambiguous. The CDR3 contains 11 residues. Germline CDR1 reads GTSNPN; CDR2 reads SVGIG (reference sequence). Trimming stripped 3 bases from V and 6 bases from J, with 8 bases between.